This T cell receptor (beta chain) was recorded in a study of blood T cells in healthy people across ages. Study-wide points: More naive CD4+ cells and higher diversity marked long-lived donors relative to aged donors.

V dropped 5 bases and J dropped 2 bases, with 13 bases sitting between them. CDR1 and CDR2 from the germline V gene are MNHEY and SVGAGI. The CDR3 has 15 residues. A second PCR, run for roughly 6 to 11 cycles, used a sample-barcoded 5' primer plus a J-beta primer mix. The template-switch adaptor was a 5' adaptor with 12 random nucleotides. It tagged each cDNA molecule. Using its own MiXCR run on the 5' RACE reads, TCRdb lists one record per CDR3 protein. The profile covers roughly 560,000 distinct CDR3 sequences, with less than 25% appearing a single time and around 10% taken by the ten largest. Of note for this clonotype: Its specificity is not known.

Samples had at least 6 million PBMCs isolated from them. Per sample, at least 5.5 micrograms of total RNA were extracted. In addition, the sample was reused for a study of T cells of mothers and their children.

The chain uses TRBV6-5 and TRBJ2-1; D not certain. Specimen: blood. The receptor was derived from a boy between 10 and 17 years old in good health. CDR3 protein: CASSRRPAPYNEQFF. CDR3 coding DNA: TGTGCCAGCAGTCGCCGCCCAGCACCCTACAATGAGCAGTTCTTC.